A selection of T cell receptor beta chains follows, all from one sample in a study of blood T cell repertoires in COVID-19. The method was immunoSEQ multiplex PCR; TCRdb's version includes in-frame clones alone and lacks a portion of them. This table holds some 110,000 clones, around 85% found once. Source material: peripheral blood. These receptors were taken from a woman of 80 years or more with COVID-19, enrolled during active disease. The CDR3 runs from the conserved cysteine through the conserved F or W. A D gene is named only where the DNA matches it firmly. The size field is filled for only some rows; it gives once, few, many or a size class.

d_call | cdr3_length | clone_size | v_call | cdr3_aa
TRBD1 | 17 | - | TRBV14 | CASSQVEGASPPGTIYF
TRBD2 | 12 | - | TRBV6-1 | CASSESGRDEYF
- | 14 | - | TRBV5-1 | CASSIGQTTGELFF
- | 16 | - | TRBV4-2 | CASSQEDWGMNTEAFF
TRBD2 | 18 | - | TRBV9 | CASSTTGGTSGSPGELFF
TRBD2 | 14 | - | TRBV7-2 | CASSPGLTAGTQYF
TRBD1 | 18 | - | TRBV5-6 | CASSRRDRRPTRSYEQYF
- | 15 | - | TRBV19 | CASSAYGDINSPLHF
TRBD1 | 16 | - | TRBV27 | CASGIFGTGSTGELFF
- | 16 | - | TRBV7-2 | CASSLAQGAWGTEAFF
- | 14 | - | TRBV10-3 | CAISESAEGTEAFF
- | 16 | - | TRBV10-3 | CAISEASRISYNEQFF
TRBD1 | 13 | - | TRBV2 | CASSADRGGFYTF
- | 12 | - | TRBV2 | CASSLGANVLTF
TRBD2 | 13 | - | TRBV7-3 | CASGGIPSGMQFF
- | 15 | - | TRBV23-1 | CASSQDWRSGNTIYF
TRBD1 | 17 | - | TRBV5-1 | CASSHGTVGLLGETQYF
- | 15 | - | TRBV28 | CASSFGGRGDQPQHF
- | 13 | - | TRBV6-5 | CASNVGGDQPQHF
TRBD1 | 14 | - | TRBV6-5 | CASAGTGKSDTQYF
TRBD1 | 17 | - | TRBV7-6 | CASSLVPGQGGQETQYF
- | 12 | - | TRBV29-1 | CSVDLRRGEQYF
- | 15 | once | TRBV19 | CASSRLLDSYNEQFF
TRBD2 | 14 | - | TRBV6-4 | CASSGTSGTDTQYF
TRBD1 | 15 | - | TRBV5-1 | CASSAGGIRYNEQFF
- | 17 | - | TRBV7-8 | CASSAGTSLSSGQPQHF
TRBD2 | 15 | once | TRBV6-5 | CASGPLAGAGETQYF
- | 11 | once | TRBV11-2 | CASSTPGGYTF
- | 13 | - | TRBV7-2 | CASSPRLLYEQYF
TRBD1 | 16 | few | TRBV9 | CASSLFDGQGADGYTF
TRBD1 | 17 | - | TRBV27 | CASSFTVVGQGNSPLHF
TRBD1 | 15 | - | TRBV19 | CASTAQGTYNSPLHF
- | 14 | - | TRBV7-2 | CASSLKRDNSPLHF
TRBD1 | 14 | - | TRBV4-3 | CASSRDSNNYGYTF
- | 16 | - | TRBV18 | CASSPAPTGGNSPLHF
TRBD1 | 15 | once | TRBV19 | CASSIGTGLVYEQYF
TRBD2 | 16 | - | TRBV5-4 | CASSPPLAGSTNEQFF
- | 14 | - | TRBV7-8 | CASSLGTERLSAFF
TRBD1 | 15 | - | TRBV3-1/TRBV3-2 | CASSPSARGPYEQYF
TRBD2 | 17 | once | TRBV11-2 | CASSLDPTGGRTGELFF
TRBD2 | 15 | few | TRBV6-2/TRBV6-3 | CASSYGTSGYNEQFF
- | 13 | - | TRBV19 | CASSMGDNTEAFF
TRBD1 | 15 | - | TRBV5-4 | CASSWDRSPGVGYTF
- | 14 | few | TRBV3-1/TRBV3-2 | CASSQLTQNTEAFF
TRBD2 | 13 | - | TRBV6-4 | CASSPLGGNEQFF
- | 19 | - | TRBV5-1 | CASSFPQGRLDGLYNEQFF
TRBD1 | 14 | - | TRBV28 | CASSLRTGYTEAFF
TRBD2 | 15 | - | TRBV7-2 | CASSPGLAGGHTQYF
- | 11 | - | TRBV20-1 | CSANGLQRAFF
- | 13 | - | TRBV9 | CASSTTEENIQYF
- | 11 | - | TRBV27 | CASLEEIGQFF
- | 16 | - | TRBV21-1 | CASSKPRGGPGNTIYF
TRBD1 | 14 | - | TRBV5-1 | CASTEGQGNSPLHF
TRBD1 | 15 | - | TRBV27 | CASSSTGVSTDTQYF
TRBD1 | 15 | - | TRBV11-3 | CASSFSTGTTGELFF